These 18 T cell receptor beta chains came from one sample sequenced in a study of CD8 T cells in ankylosing spondylitis. TCRdb redid the calling of the 5' RACE reads with MiXCR, one entry per CDR3 protein. Here the sample spans over 200,000 distinct CDR3 sequences, roughly 10% being singletons. The sequenced sample was blood, either unsorted or a sorted T cell fraction (not recorded which). The receptors here all came from a male donor with ankylosing spondylitis or in good health (not recorded which).

This clonotype was observed a few times. The rearrangement joins TRBV5-5 to TRBJ1-5; D possibly corresponds to TRBD1 (6 bases). Between the trimmed V and J ends, which lost 4 bases and 12 bases, there was a span of 11 bases. This CDR3 spans 11 amino acids. CDR1 and CDR2 (germline): SGHKS, YYEKEE (reference sequence). CDR3 region: CASSQDSYQHF. CDR3 bases: TGTGCCAGCAGCCAGGACAGTTACCAGCATTTT.

Notes on this clonotype: This may be a read error, as it is one base from a much larger clone. The genes are TRBV3-1 and TRBJ2-1, with D uncertain. The CDR3 runs 14 residues. Germline CDR1 is LGHDT and CDR2 is YNNKEL (reference sequence). Written as DNA, the CDR3 is TGTGCCGGCAGCCAACTCATTGGCGCTAGGGAGCAGTTCTTC. Its translation: CAGSQLIGAREQFF.

This clonotype was seen ten or more times. Mismatch with germline at one junction end may stem from a read error. As DNA, the CDR3 is TGTGCTAGCAGCTTAGGGGACAGGGGTAATGAGCAGTTCTTC. Residues: CASSLGDRGNEQFF. The V gene is TRBV5-1, the J gene TRBJ2-1, with 10 bases matching TRBD1. Germline-derived CDR1 and CDR2 are SGHRS and YFSETQ. The CDR3 has 14 amino acids.

This chain joins TRBV5-1 and TRBJ2-6; possibly TRBD1 for D (6 bases). The CDR3 spans 19 residues. The V end lost 3 bases, the J end lost 2 bases, and 21 bases lay between the germline ends. Germline V gene sequence: CDR1 SGHRS, CDR2 YFSETQ. The CDR3 DNA reads as TGCGCCAGCAGCTCCTCCGGGACACCCTTCGGCACTGGGGCCAACGTCCTGACTTTC. Amino acids: CASSSSGTPFGTGANVLTF.

This clonotype was detected ten times or more. This sequence joins TRBV29-1 and TRBJ1-3, with 9 nucleotides matching TRBD1. The CDR3 sequence is 13 residues long. Trimming removed 6 bases from V and 7 bases from J; junction bases left unmatched: 7. CDR1 and CDR2 (germline): SQVTM, ANQGSEA. The chain's CDR3 is CSVAGQGRNTIYF. The DNA for the CDR3 is TGCAGCGTGGCGGGACAGGGTAGGAACACCATATATTTT.

In this sample, this clonotype turned up a few times. The V call is TRBV5-1, the J call TRBJ1-4; 8 nucleotides line up with TRBD1. J lost 5 bases, V lost 4 bases, and 7 bases had no gene match. The V gene's germline CDR1 is SGHRS and CDR2 YFSETQ. The CDR3 contains 15 residues. DNA of the CDR3: TGCGCCAGCAGCCCGCCGGGACAGGAAAATGAAAAACTGTTTTTT. Protein product: CASSPPGQENEKLFF.

In its sample, this clonotype was seen many times. This chain uses TRBV12-3 or TRBV12-4 with TRBJ2-2; weak D call: TRBD1 (6 bases). V was trimmed by 4 bases and J by 5 bases, leaving 8 bases between them. The CDR3 is 13 amino acids. The CDR3 is CASSSDRTGELFF. The CDR3 nucleotides are TGTGCCAGCAGTTCTGACAGGACCGGGGAGCTGTTTTTT.

Ten or more counts support this clonotype. The V and J genes are TRBV3-1 and TRBJ1-2; D is uncertain. The ends were cut back, 4 bases at V and 8 bases at J, with 14 bases in the middle. CDR1 is LGHDT, CDR2 YNNKEL, per germline (reference sequence). The length of the CDR3 is 13 residues. Written as DNA, the CDR3 is TGTGCCAGCAGCCCCCGGAAGGCCTCCGGCTACACCTTC. This sequence encodes CASSPRKASGYTF.

The chain links TRBV30 to TRBJ1-5; D not certain. In germline, CDR1 is GTSNPN, CDR2 SVGIG (reference sequence). This CDR3 spans 13 amino acids. V was clipped by 4 bases and J by 10 bases, with 17 bases between them. The CDR3: CAWNRSPTNPQHF. CDR3 bases: TGTGCCTGGAATAGGTCCCCCACGAACCCCCAGCATTTT.

This clonotype was recorded only once. The chain joins TRBV28 to TRBJ2-2, with D possibly matching TRBD2 (6 bases). The germline V gene encodes CDR1 MDHEN and CDR2 SYDVKM. V lost 3 bases and J 6 bases, leaving 14 bases between the germline ends. This CDR3 contains 15 residues. CDR3 nucleotide sequence: TGTGCCAGCAGTTTCCGTACTAGCCTGTCCGGGGAGCTGTTTTTT. Protein sequence: CASSFRTSLSGELFF.

Many counts were recorded for this clonotype. The V and J genes are TRBV29-1 and TRBJ2-7; 11 nucleotides agree with TRBD1. Looked up from germline, CDR1 is SQVTM and CDR2 is ANQGSEA. Trimming cost V 1 base and J 3 bases; bases outside gene matches: 2. The length of the CDR3 is 14 residues. The CDR3 spells CSVEGTGGNYEQYF. CDR3 nucleotide sequence: TGCAGCGTTGAAGGGACAGGGGGCAACTACGAGCAGTACTTC.

The table lists this clonotype with a few counts. Here the CDR3 DNA reads TGTGCCAGCAGTTTCCAACTGGCGGATACGCAGTATTTT. Translating it yields CASSFQLADTQYF. The chain couples TRBV27 to TRBJ2-3; D ambiguous. The germline gives CDR1 MNHEY, CDR2 SMNVEV (reference sequence). The CDR3 totals 13 residues. V lost 3 bases and J lost 6, with 10 bases in between.

In this sample, this clonotype turned up many times. The chain joins TRBV6-1 to TRBJ1-5, with a tentative D call TRBD1 (6 bases). CDR1 is MNHNS and CDR2 is SASEGT in the germline V gene. Trimming cost V 1 base and J 7 bases, with 14 bases left between them. The CDR3 is 15 amino acids. The CDR3 DNA sequence: TGTGCCAGCAGTGAAGGGCGACAGGCGGGCCAGCCCCAGCATTTT. Translating gives CASSEGRQAGQPQHF.

This clonotype was recorded many times. This sequence joins TRBV20-1 and TRBJ1-2; TRBD1 might be the D (6 bases). Germline assignment: CDR1 DFQATT and CDR2 SNEGSKA (reference sequence). There are 12 residues in the CDR3. V lost 5 bases and J 8 bases, leaving 15 bases between the germline ends. This CDR3 is CSAPPGARGYTF. The CDR3 DNA sequence: TGCAGTGCTCCGCCGGGGGCGCGCGGCTACACCTTC.

This clonotype was found many times. The rearrangement uses TRBV7-3 and TRBJ2-1, with TRBD2 identical over 12 bases. Germline V gene sequence: CDR1 SGHTA, CDR2 FQGTGA. The ends lost 0 bases at V and 0 bases at J; junction bases unmatched: 6. The CDR3 totals 19 residues. The CDR3 spells CASSLTPSGGASSYNEQFF. Written as DNA, the CDR3 is TGTGCCAGCAGCTTAACTCCTAGCGGGGGGGCCAGCTCCTACAATGAGCAGTTCTTC.

This clonotype has ten or more counts. The chain recombines TRBV5-1 with TRBJ2-7, with D possibly TRBD1 on 6 matching bases. CDR1 SGHRS and CDR2 YFSETQ come from the germline V gene. The CDR3 extends over 14 amino acids. V shed 2 bases and J shed 5 bases, with 14 bases lying between them. CDR3 nucleotides: TGCGCCAGCAGCTTAACAGGGTCCTGGAACGAGCAGTACTTC. It codes for CASSLTGSWNEQYF.

The sample holds a few counts of this clonotype. The chain has TRBV20-1 and TRBJ2-3; tentatively, D is TRBD2 (5 bases). The CDR3 covers 15 residues. V shed 5 bases and J shed 4 bases, with 19 bases lying between them. Germline assignment: CDR1 DFQATT and CDR2 SNEGSKA (reference sequence). The CDR3 here is CSAPEAPDHADTQYF. In DNA form, the CDR3 reads TGCAGTGCTCCGGAGGCGCCGGATCATGCAGATACGCAGTATTTT.

This clonotype has a count of ten or more. The genes are TRBV7-2 and TRBJ2-2; 11 bases are shared with TRBD2. Germline assignment: CDR1 SGHTA and CDR2 FQGNSA. The junction had 6 bases not matched to a gene; V was cut back by 5 bases and J by 4 bases. The CDR3 is made up of 16 amino acids. CDR3 residues: CASSVGLAVSTGELFF. The CDR3, as DNA: TGTGCCAGCAGCGTGGGACTAGCGGTTAGCACCGGGGAGCTGTTTTTT. Full variable domain (remainder filled in from reference TRBV7-2 and TRBJ2-2): GAGVSQSPSNKVTEKGKDVELRCDPISGHTALYWYRQSLGQGLEFLIYFQGNSAPDKSGLPSDRFSAERTGGSVSTLTIQRTQQEDSAVYLCASSVGLAVSTGELFFGEGSRLTVL.